The 20 T cell receptor beta chains given below trace back to one sample, sequenced in a study of cytomegalovirus exposure and HLA in healthy donors. Assay: immunoSEQ multiplex PCR; the TCRdb copy retains only in-frame clones and omits some. This sample carries roughly 130,000 clones, about 90% of them seen once, and the ten largest clones take 1.2% to 1.5%. The specimen sequenced was PBMCs. The receptors stem from a man aged 30 to 39 in good health and CMV-seronegative.

The chain combines TRBV10-3 with TRBJ1-2; D may be TRBD1 (5 bases). V lost 11 bases to trimming and J lost 4 bases, with 23 bases between them. The V gene's germline CDR1 is ENHRY and CDR2 SYGVKD. CDR3 length: 15 residues. In DNA form, the CDR3 reads TGTGCCGTAAAGGCCTTCGGGACTCCCGGCTATGGCTACACCTTC. As protein: CAVKAFGTPGYGYTF.

The gene calls are TRBV7-3 and TRBJ2-2; TRBD1 might be the D (7 bases). V was pared by 4 bases and J by 0 bases, with 15 bases between. This CDR3 is built from 17 residues. Germline lookup yields CDR1 SGHTA and CDR2 FQGTGA. The CDR3, as DNA: TGTGCCAGCAGCTCGACGGCGGGACAGACGAACACCGGGGAGCTGTTTTTT. Translation: CASSSTAGQTNTGELFF.

In this sample, this clone turned up a few times. The chain combines TRBV7-2 with TRBJ2-3, with D unresolved. CDR1 is SGHTA, CDR2 FQGNSA, per germline. The length of the CDR3 is 13 residues. V gave up 4 bases and J gave up 14 bases, with 19 bases separating them. The CDR3 sequence: CASSWKREVQAYF. DNA for the CDR3: TGTGCCAGCAGCTGGAAGAGAGAAGTGCAGGCGTATTTT.

V is TRBV19 and J is TRBJ2-1, with TRBD2 identical over 11 bases. Per the germline V gene, CDR1 is LNHDA and CDR2 is SQIVND (reference sequence). This CDR3 contains 13 residues. J lost 6 bases, V lost 11 bases, and 6 bases had no gene match. Here the CDR3 reads CAAKTSGTNEQFF. CDR3 nucleotides: TGTGCCGCCAAGACTAGCGGGACCAATGAGCAGTTCTTC.

The CDR3 region is CASTLFTGSNQPQHF. The CDR3 nucleotides read TGTGCCAGCACACTTTTCACAGGTAGCAATCAGCCCCAGCATTTT. The V call is TRBV6-6, the J call TRBJ1-5; D may be TRBD1 (5 bases). CDR3 length equals 15 residues. The ends were cut back, 7 bases at V and 0 bases at J, with 13 bases in the middle. In germline, CDR1 is MNHNY, CDR2 SVGAGI (reference sequence).

CDR3 in DNA: TGTGCCAGTACCACGCTCAAGGGGGGGGTCCGTCATGAAGCTTTCTTT. Residues: CASTTLKGGVRHEAFF. The chain has TRBV19 and TRBJ1-1; D may be TRBD1 (6 bases). This CDR3 spans 16 amino acids. Germline V gives CDR1 LNHDA, CDR2 SQIVND (reference sequence). V lost 7 bases to trimming and J lost 7 bases, with 25 bases between them.

The chain carries TRBV6-1 and TRBJ1-1, with D possibly being TRBD1 (5 bases). Germline V gene data show CDR1 as MNHNS and CDR2 as SASEGT. V was cut by 2 bases and J by 4 bases, with 14 bases left in between. This CDR3 spans 15 amino acids. CDR3: CASSEWRGAGTEAFF. Here the CDR3 DNA reads TGTGCCAGCAGTGAATGGAGGGGCGCCGGCACTGAAGCTTTCTTT.

This rearrangement joins TRBV4-1 to TRBJ1-1, with a possible D match to TRBD1 (5 bases). V lost 1 base and J lost 0, with 12 bases in between. From germline, CDR1 is MGHRA and CDR2 YSYEKL. The CDR3 loop spans 16 amino acids. DNA of the CDR3: TGCGCCAGCAGCCAAGCATCGACAGTGATGAACACTGAAGCTTTCTTT. Residues: CASSQASTVMNTEAFF.

The chain employs TRBV5-1 and TRBJ2-1, with TRBD2 identical over 7 bases. This CDR3 contains 17 residues. Trimming at V came to 4 bases and at J to 0 bases, leaving 10 bases not matched to a gene. CDR1 and CDR2 from the germline V gene are SGHRS and YFSETQ. CDR3 region: CASSINPSGSSYNEQFF. CDR3 bases: TGCGCCAGCAGCATCAACCCTAGCGGTAGCTCCTACAATGAGCAGTTCTTC.

V is TRBV4-3 and J is TRBJ2-7, with 7 positions matching TRBD2. Germline CDR1 reads LGHNA; CDR2 reads YSLEER. The V segment lost 0 bases and the J segment 3 bases; nucleotides outside the gene matches: 5. There are 15 residues in the CDR3. CDR3 nucleotide sequence: TGCGCCAGCAGCCAAGAGAGCGGGGATTACTACGAGCAGTACTTC. Translation: CASSQESGDYYEQYF.

The genes are TRBV7-2 and TRBJ2-5, with 8 bases identical to TRBD2. Germline trimming cut 5 bases from V and 1 base from J; bases unmatched to any gene: 9. Germline loops: CDR1 SGHTA, CDR2 FQGNSA. This CDR3 comprises 16 residues. CDR3 bases: TGTGCCAGCAGCCCTCCGGGAGGGAGCGGCCAAGAGACCCAGTACTTC. This translates into CASSPPGGSGQETQYF.

The V gene is TRBV7-2, the J gene TRBJ2-5; possibly TRBD1 for D (6 bases). The CDR3 runs to 15 residues. Germline assignment: CDR1 SGHTA and CDR2 FQGNSA. V gave up 5 bases and J gave up 2 bases, with 15 bases separating them. The CDR3 sequence: CASSQTQGYQETQYF. DNA for the CDR3: TGTGCCAGCAGCCAAACACAGGGCTATCAAGAGACCCAGTACTTC.

V is TRBV11-2 and J is TRBJ1-3, with D unresolved. Germline-derived CDR1 and CDR2 are SGHAT and FQNNGV. The V end was cut by 0 bases, the J end by 0 bases, with 6 bases between. CDR3 length equals 15 residues. As DNA, the CDR3 is TGTGCCAGCAGCTTAGATCCAGGCTCTGGAAACACCATATATTTT. Its translation: CASSLDPGSGNTIYF.

V gene TRBV6-6 combines with J gene TRBJ2-7, with 7 bases fitting TRBD2. Germline trimming cut 6 bases from V and 3 bases from J; bases unmatched to any gene: 14. The V gene's germline CDR1 is MNHNY and CDR2 SVGAGI (reference sequence). The CDR3 sequence is 16 residues long. The CDR3 region is CASSILRAGVGYEQYF. In nucleotides, the CDR3 is TGTGCCAGCAGCATACTCCGGGCGGGAGTCGGCTACGAGCAGTACTTC.

The chain carries TRBV30 and TRBJ2-1; D call uncertain. The CDR3 has 16 amino acids. The germline gives CDR1 GTSNPN, CDR2 SVGIG (reference sequence). V dropped 7 bases and J dropped 0 bases, with 19 bases sitting between them. In DNA form, the CDR3 reads TGTGCCTCCTTACTCGTTGGCGGTCTCTCCTACAATGAGCAGTTCTTC. This codes for CASLLVGGLSYNEQFF.

The chain carries TRBV6-5 and TRBJ1-4; TRBD1 agrees at 9 bases. This CDR3 contains 14 residues. V dropped 4 bases and J dropped 8; count of bases not matched to a gene: 5. Per the germline V gene, CDR1 is MNHEY and CDR2 is SVGAGI. This chain's CDR3 is CASSLGTGHEKLFF. For the CDR3, the DNA is TGTGCCAGCAGTTTGGGGACAGGGCACGAAAAACTGTTTTTT.

The rearrangement links TRBV19 to TRBJ1-3; tentative D call: TRBD1 (5 bases). V lost 4 bases to trimming and J lost 0 bases, with 19 bases between them. The CDR3 consists of 18 residues. The V gene's germline CDR1 is LNHDA and CDR2 SQIVND (reference sequence). The CDR3 loop is CASSTLGQGSFSGNTIYF. The CDR3 coding sequence is TGTGCCAGTAGTACCCTAGGACAAGGATCATTCTCTGGAAACACCATATATTTT.

This clone was recorded once. The chain joins TRBV7-9 to TRBJ2-5; 10 bases are shared with TRBD2. Germline V gene data show CDR1 as SEHNR and CDR2 as FQNEAQ (reference sequence). This CDR3 spans 15 amino acids. V was clipped by 5 bases and J by 2 bases; unmatched bases: 5. CDR3 loop: CASSRGLAVQETQYF. CDR3 DNA: TGTGCCAGCAGCAGAGGACTAGCGGTTCAAGAGACCCAGTACTTC.

The chain couples TRBV30 to TRBJ1-1; TRBD1 is a possible D gene (5 bases). From germline, CDR1 is GTSNPN and CDR2 SVGIG (reference sequence). The V end was cut by 0 bases, the J end by 3 bases, with 17 bases between. The CDR3 has 16 amino acids. The CDR3 nucleotides read TGTGCCTGGAGTGTAGACCGCGGGGACGGCGACACTGAAGCTTTCTTT. Its protein product is CAWSVDRGDGDTEAFF. Together with reference TRBV30 and TRBJ1-1, the CDR3 gives the full variable domain: SQTIHQWPATLVQPVGSPLSLECTVEGTSNPNLYWYRQAAGRGLQLLFYSVGIGQISSEVPQNLSASRPQDRQFILSSKKLLLSDSGFYLCAWSVDRGDGDTEAFFGQGTRLTVV.

V gene TRBV4-2 combines with J gene TRBJ1-4; 10 bases map to TRBD1. The CDR3 contains 14 residues. Germline CDR1 reads LGHNA; CDR2 reads YNFKEQ. V lost 4 bases to trimming and J lost 5 bases; unmatched junction nucleotides: 1. In nucleotides, the CDR3 is TGTGCCAGCAGCCGGGACAGGGGCAATGAAAAACTGTTTTTT. Translating gives CASSRDRGNEKLFF.